This T cell receptor (beta chain) emerged from a study of CD8+ T cells in alopecia areata. RNA, once extracted, was reverse transcribed into cDNA for use as the sequencing template. Measured with immunoSEQ multiplex PCR; TCRdb has only the in-frame clones, and not every one. The sample consists of about 140,000 clones, roughly 82% of them appearing once. The CDR3 contains 13 residues. V gave up 3 bases and J gave up 6 bases, with 12 bases separating them. Germline V gene data show CDR1 as MNHEY and CDR2 as SMNVEV (reference sequence). With regard to this clone: Its cognate antigen is unknown.

Study-wide findings and caveats: Scalp clonality dropped significantly under tofacitinib, as did expanded CD8+ top-100 clones. Especially in alopecia totalis/universalis, lesional scalp showed greater clonality than normal scalp did.

Described treatment: oral pan-JAK inhibitor, 5-10 mg twice daily. Lesional scalp punch biopsies and peripheral blood were collected from alopecia areata patients. Investigators sorted PBMCs to obtain both CD4+ and CD8+ T cells. The rearrangement joins TRBV27 to TRBJ2-7, with D possibly TRBD1 on 5 matching bases. The starting material was CD8+ T cells sorted from blood, obtained at week 4, from a patient treated with tofacitinib. The sequence was obtained from a human donor with alopecia areata. CDR3 sequence (DNA): TGTGCCAGCAGTTTGAGTCCCAGGGCCGAGCAGTACTTC. It encodes CASSLSPRAEQYF.